A selection of T cell receptor beta chains follows, all from one sample in a study of T cells after yellow fever vaccination. TCRdb fed the 5' RACE reads into MiXCR, producing one record per CDR3 protein. The sample carries under 300,000 distinct CDR3 sequences, 6.9% recorded once. Sequenced here: CD4+ T cells sorted from PBMCs, sampled 15 days after the yellow fever booster vaccination. These receptor sequences come from a man aged 25-45 years who received the YFV17D yellow fever vaccine. The CDR3 runs from the conserved cysteine through the conserved F or W. Each record gives: J gene, clone size, V gene, D gene, CDR3 DNA, CDR3 protein. The D gene is left open where the match is weak. Rows give clone size only sometimes, using once, few, many, or a class for an expanded clone.

TRBJ2-3	.	TRBV7-9	.	TGTGCCAGCCAGAGACCTGATTCTAGCACAGATACGCAGTATTTT	CASQRPDSSTDTQYF
TRBJ2-7	many	TRBV2	.	TGTGCCAGCAGTGAACGCCGGGGCCCCTACGAGCAGTACTTC	CASSERRGPYEQYF
TRBJ2-2	.	TRBV12-3/TRBV12-4	.	TGTGCCAGCAGTTTACAATTAACGGGCCGGGAGCTGTTTTTT	CASSLQLTGRELFF
TRBJ1-1	.	TRBV5-5	TRBD1	TGTGCCAGCAGCCTGCAACCGGACAGGGGCAACACTGAAGCTTTCTTT	CASSLQPDRGNTEAFF
TRBJ2-5	.	TRBV20-1	.	TGCAGTGCTAGCGAGAAACAGGGTTCGGAGACCCAGTACTTC	CSASEKQGSETQYF
TRBJ2-7	many	TRBV20-1	.	TGCAGTGCTCAAGAAGTCCACGAGCAGTACTTC	CSAQEVHEQYF
TRBJ2-2	few	TRBV7-2	.	TGTGCCAGCACTCTAAAGGGGACGAACACCGGGGAGCTGTTTTTT	CASTLKGTNTGELFF
TRBJ1-2	.	TRBV5-1	.	TGCGCCAGCAGCTTGGGGGGGGCCTATGGCTACACCTTC	CASSLGGAYGYTF
TRBJ1-1	few	TRBV15	.	TGTGCCACCAGCAGAGGTGGGGGGGAGAACACTGAAGCTTTCTTT	CATSRGGGENTEAFF
TRBJ2-1	.	TRBV7-9	.	TGTGCCAGCAGCTTGACCACTCCATTGCAGTTCTTC	CASSLTTPLQFF
TRBJ2-3	many	TRBV14	TRBD2	TGTGCCAGCAGCCAAGCGGGGGGATCAATCGCAGATACGCAGTATTTT	CASSQAGGSIADTQYF
TRBJ2-7	.	TRBV12-3/TRBV12-4	.	TGTGCCAGCAGCCCCGCAACGGGGGAGCAGTACTTC	CASSPATGEQYF
TRBJ2-1	.	TRBV6-2/TRBV6-3	TRBD2	TGTGCCAGCAGAGTAGCGGGAGGGCCAGGGAATGAGCAGTTCTTC	CASRVAGGPGNEQFF
TRBJ1-3	many	TRBV9	.	TGTGCCAGCAGCGTCAGGCAGGGCAGTGGAAACACCATATATTTT	CASSVRQGSGNTIYF
TRBJ2-6	.	TRBV20-1	.	TGCAGTGCTAGAGTTGTTGGAACTCGGGGTTATGGTGGGGCCAACGTCCTGACTTTC	CSARVVGTRGYGGANVLTF
TRBJ1-1	few	TRBV7-2	.	TGTGCCAGCAGAGATGGTGGAAACACTGAAGCTTTCTTT	CASRDGGNTEAFF
TRBJ1-3	many	TRBV5-1	.	TGCGCCAGCAGCTTGGCCCCGACCTCTGGAAACACCATATATTTT	CASSLAPTSGNTIYF
TRBJ2-1	few	TRBV5-1	TRBD2	TGCGCCAGCAGCTTGGGGTTACTAGCGGGAGGGAGTGAGCAGTTCTTC	CASSLGLLAGGSEQFF
TRBJ1-2	.	TRBV6-2/TRBV6-3	.	TGTGCCAGCAGTTACGGGGGGCGCCGGTATGGCTACACCTTC	CASSYGGRRYGYTF
TRBJ2-3	many	TRBV20-1	.	TGCAGTCTCTTGGCAGATACGCAGTATTTT	CSLLADTQYF
TRBJ2-3	few	TRBV20-1	.	TGCAGTGCCCCCGTCCAGGGAGTGGATACGCAGTATTTT	CSAPVQGVDTQYF
TRBJ2-1	.	TRBV5-1	.	TGCGCCAGCAGCTGGACAGAGGAAAATGAGCAGTTCTTC	CASSWTEENEQFF
TRBJ2-5	many	TRBV12-3/TRBV12-4	.	TGTGCCAGCAGTCCCCGGACTGGAGAGACCCAGTACTTC	CASSPRTGETQYF
TRBJ2-1	many	TRBV20-1	TRBD2	TGCAGCGGGACTAGGGGTTACAATGAGCAGTTCTTC	CSGTRGYNEQFF
TRBJ2-1	few	TRBV15	TRBD2	TGTGCCACCAGCAGGGCTTCTAGCGGAGGGTACAATGAGCAGTTCTTC	CATSRASSGGYNEQFF
TRBJ1-4	few	TRBV27	.	TGTGCCAGCAGTTTTGGCGGATCAACTAATGAAAAACTGTTTTTT	CASSFGGSTNEKLFF
TRBJ2-2	.	TRBV7-2	TRBD1	TGTGCCAGCAGCACAGACAGGGTCTACACCGGGGAGCTGTTTTTT	CASSTDRVYTGELFF
TRBJ2-7	.	TRBV6-5	.	TGTGCCAGCAGTTACTCGAGTTACAGGAGCTACGAGCAGTACTTC	CASSYSSYRSYEQYF
TRBJ2-3	few	TRBV20-1	.	TGCAGTGCTAGAGGGAGCCCGAGCACAGATACGCAGTATTTT	CSARGSPSTDTQYF
TRBJ2-7	.	TRBV13	.	TGTGCCAGCAGCCCCCGGACTGCTACGGATTTGGGCGAGCAGTACTTC	CASSPRTATDLGEQYF
TRBJ2-5	many	TRBV10-1	TRBD1	TGCGCCAGCAGTCCCGGGACAGGGGTGGAGACCCAGTACTTC	CASSPGTGVETQYF
TRBJ2-1	many	TRBV18	TRBD2	TGTGCCAGCTCACCACCGGTAGCGGGAGGCTCCTACAATGAGCAGTTCTTC	CASSPPVAGGSYNEQFF
TRBJ2-5	few	TRBV28	.	TGTGCCAGCAGACCTGATAGGGTGGGTCAGACCCAGTACTTC	CASRPDRVGQTQYF
TRBJ1-5	few	TRBV3-1	TRBD1	TGTGCCAGCAGCACCGGACAGGGGGCGAGGATGGGTCAGCCCCAGCATTTT	CASSTGQGARMGQPQHF
TRBJ2-5	few	TRBV7-6	TRBD1	TGTGCCAGCAGCGCCAGCAGGGGGCAAGAGACCCAGTACTTC	CASSASRGQETQYF
TRBJ2-7	few	TRBV15	.	TGTGCCACCAGCAGAGTACAGCCTCGGGACGAGCAGTACTTC	CATSRVQPRDEQYF
TRBJ2-7	.	TRBV6-2/TRBV6-3	TRBD2	TGTGCCAGCGCCCCCAGCGGGAGCTCCTACGAGCAGTACTTC	CASAPSGSSYEQYF
TRBJ1-3	.	TRBV19	TRBD1	TGTGCCAGGAACGACAGGGGGCAGGTTGGAAACACCATATATTTT	CARNDRGQVGNTIYF
TRBJ2-7	few	TRBV24-1	.	TGTGCCACCAGTGATTACAGTTCCTACGAGCAGTACTTC	CATSDYSSYEQYF
TRBJ2-1	few	TRBV6-5	TRBD2	TGTGCCAGCAGTTTGCCGGGAGGGGGGCAGTTCTTC	CASSLPGGGQFF
TRBJ2-1	many	TRBV14	.	TGTGCCAGCAGCCAAGTGTGGGGCTCCTACAATGAGCAGTTCTTC	CASSQVWGSYNEQFF
TRBJ2-3	few	TRBV4-3	TRBD2	TGCGCCAGCAGCCTGCAACCTTCGGGAGGGCGCCGCACAGATACGCAGTATTTT	CASSLQPSGGRRTDTQYF
TRBJ2-3	.	TRBV29-1	TRBD2	TGCAGCGGGACTAGCTCAGGCACAGATACGCAGTATTTT	CSGTSSGTDTQYF
TRBJ1-1	few	TRBV5-1	.	TGCGCCAGCAGCGGGGGGGCCCCTGAAGCTTTCTTT	CASSGGAPEAFF
TRBJ2-7	many	TRBV12-3/TRBV12-4	.	TGTGCCAGCAGTTTAGGACAGAGCTACGAGCAGTACTTC	CASSLGQSYEQYF
TRBJ2-1	many	TRBV5-1	TRBD1	TGCGCCAGCAGCAAGGACAGGGGAGGAACCTACAATGAGCAGTTCTTC	CASSKDRGGTYNEQFF
TRBJ1-6	many	TRBV27	TRBD1	TGTGCCAGCAGTTCCAGACAGGGGGGGGGCTATAATTCACCCCTCCACTTT	CASSSRQGGGYNSPLHF
TRBJ2-3	.	TRBV29-1	.	TGCAGCGTTCACCCTGGGTCTCAGGATACGCAGTATTTT	CSVHPGSQDTQYF